The T cell receptor beta chain described here comes from a study of lymphopenia after photon versus proton radiotherapy. The study's findings and limits: Under photons, naive T cells and diversity fell while effector/memory populations rose. Post-nadir diversity loss with photons came from oligoclonal expansion, particularly CD8+ Temra cells. Larger post-nadir TCR diversity loss correlated inversely with survival in deceased patients.

The data were produced by immunoSEQ multiplex PCR, yet TCRdb's version contains in-frame clones alone and is incomplete. This table holds 25,000 or so clones, around 83% found once. A word on this clone: Its antigen is as yet unknown.

The CDR3 sequence is 15 residues long. V was clipped by 2 bases and J by 3 bases; unmatched bases: 4. The gene calls are TRBV6-7 and TRBJ1-2; 9 bases line up with TRBD1. TRBV6-7 is an ORF, with its function uncertain. The source was peripheral blood, collected from a patient treated with photon-based radiotherapy. The receptor was derived from a man aged 25 to 45 with gastric cancer. The CDR3, as DNA: TGTGCCAGCAGTTACCACAGGGGGCCGTACTATGGCTACACCTTC. It codes for CASSYHRGPYYGYTF.